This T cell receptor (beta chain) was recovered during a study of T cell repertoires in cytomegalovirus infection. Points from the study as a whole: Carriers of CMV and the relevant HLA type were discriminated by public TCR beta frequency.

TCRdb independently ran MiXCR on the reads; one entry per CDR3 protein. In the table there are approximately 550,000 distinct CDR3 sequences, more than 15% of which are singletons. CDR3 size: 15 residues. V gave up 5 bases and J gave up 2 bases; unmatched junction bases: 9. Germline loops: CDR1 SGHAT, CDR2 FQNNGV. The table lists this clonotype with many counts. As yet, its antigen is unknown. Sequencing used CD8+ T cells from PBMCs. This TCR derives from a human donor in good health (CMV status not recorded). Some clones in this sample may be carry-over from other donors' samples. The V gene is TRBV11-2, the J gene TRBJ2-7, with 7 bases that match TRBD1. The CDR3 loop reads CASSTQTGLAYEQYF. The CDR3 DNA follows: TGTGCCAGCAGCACCCAGACAGGGTTGGCCTACGAGCAGTACTTC.